This T cell receptor beta chain appears in the sequencing data of a study of regulatory T cells in long-lasting Graves disease. Time point: persistent/refractory GD, antithyroid drugs over 5 years with positive TRAb. The TCR library was made from RNA that had been extracted from PBMCs in TRIzol. V shed 6 bases and J 2 bases; nucleotides not matched to a gene: 10. The V gene's germline CDR1 is MDHEN and CDR2 SYDVKM. There are 16 residues in the CDR3. This clonotype has at least ten counts. Arm-PCR of CDR3 regions and iRepertoire HTBI primers were the basis on which TCR beta libraries were built. TCRdb itself ran the multiplex PCR reads through MiXCR, one entry per CDR3 protein. The sample shows hundreds of thousands of distinct CDR3 sequences, 20% of them seen only once.

The rearrangement uses TRBV28 and TRBJ2-7, with 10 nucleotides matching TRBD1. This sequence was found in a female donor with Graves disease. Here the sequenced sample was peripheral blood mononuclear cells (PBMCs), taken when the disease was refractory, from a patient treated with antithyroid drugs. CDR3 DNA sequence: TGTGCCAGCAGACCTATACCGGGACAGGGGACCTACGAGCAGTACTTC. Its translation: CASRPIPGQGTYEQYF.